This T cell receptor beta chain derives from a study of blood T cell repertoires in COVID-19. The wider study: The samples span acute and convalescent COVID-19 from the United States, Italy and Spain. Sample material is recorded as cDNA or gDNA derived from T cells, B-cell-depleted T cells, or PBMCs.

The authors' processing: Amplification of reference gene primers was used by the study to estimate nucleated cell counts. Assay: immunoSEQ multiplex PCR; the TCRdb copy retains only in-frame clones and omits some. That table furnishes V, J and clone size, whereas the DNA furnished D and trimming. The data hold approximately 320,000 clones, with 65% to 90% observed a single time. The germline V gene has CDR1 SGHRS and CDR2 YFSETQ. V gave up 1 base and J gave up 0 bases, with 10 bases separating them. The CDR3 spans 15 residues. The V call is TRBV5-1, the J call TRBJ1-1; no clear D gene. This sequence originates from a human donor in a cohort sampled during active COVID-19. The sequenced sample was peripheral blood. The CDR3 here is CASSLQVDMNTEAFF. The CDR3 coding sequence is TGCGCCAGCAGCTTGCAGGTAGATATGAACACTGAAGCTTTCTTT.